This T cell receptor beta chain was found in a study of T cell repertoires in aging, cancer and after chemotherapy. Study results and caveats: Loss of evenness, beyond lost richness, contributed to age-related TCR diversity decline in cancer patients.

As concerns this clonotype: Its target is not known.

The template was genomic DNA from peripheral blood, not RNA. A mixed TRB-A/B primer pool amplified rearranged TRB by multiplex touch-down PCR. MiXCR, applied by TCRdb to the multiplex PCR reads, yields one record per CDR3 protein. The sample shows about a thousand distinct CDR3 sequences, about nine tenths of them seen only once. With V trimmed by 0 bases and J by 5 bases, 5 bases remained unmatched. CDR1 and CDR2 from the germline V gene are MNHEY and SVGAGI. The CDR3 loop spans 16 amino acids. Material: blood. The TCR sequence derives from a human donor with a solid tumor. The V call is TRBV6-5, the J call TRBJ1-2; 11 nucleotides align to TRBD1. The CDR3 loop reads CASSYSPGQGAYGYTF. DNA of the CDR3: TGTGCCAGCAGTTACTCGCCTGGACAGGGGGCATATGGCTACACCTTC.